The rows below give T cell receptor beta chains drawn from one sample of a study of blood T cell repertoires in COVID-19. Data came from immunoSEQ multiplex PCR; TCRdb stores just in-frame clones and leaves some out. The top ten clones hold approximately 1.6% of a sample with 80,000 to 100,000 clones, roughly 90% of them seen once. Input material: peripheral blood. The source is a human donor with active COVID-19. The donor label of this sample is uncertain. Both conserved end residues are part of each CDR3. A D gene is named only where the DNA matches it firmly. Not every row has a clone size; where given, it reads once, few, many or a size class.

v_call	d_call	clone_size	j_call	cdr3_nt	cdr3_aa
TRBV24-1	TRBD2	once	TRBJ2-2	TGTGCCACCAGTGATCCTAGCGGGGGGACGAACACCGGGGAGCTGTTTTTT	CATSDPSGGTNTGELFF
TRBV2	.	.	TRBJ2-1	TGTGCCAGCAGTGAGCTCCTCAGCTCCTACAATGAGCAGTTCTTC	CASSELLSSYNEQFF
TRBV11-2	.	few	TRBJ2-7	TGTGCCAGCAGCTTAGAGTCCAGCGGGCGGGTCTTC	CASSLESSGRVF
TRBV28	TRBD1	.	TRBJ2-7	TGTGCCAGTCGAGAGGCGGGACAGGGGTCCTACGAGCAGTACTTC	CASREAGQGSYEQYF
TRBV6-6	TRBD1	.	TRBJ2-6	TGTGCCAGCAGTCATCGTCGGAGGGACAGGGGTAGTGGGGCCAACGTCCTGACTTTC	CASSHRRRDRGSGANVLTF
TRBV5-1	TRBD1	.	TRBJ1-1	TGCGCCAGCAGCCAACGCTCACAGGGGGAAAACACTGAAGCTTTCTTT	CASSQRSQGENTEAFF
TRBV5-4	TRBD1	.	TRBJ2-2	TGTGCCAGCAGCTTGGGGACAGGCCTGAACACCGGGGAGCTGTTTTTT	CASSLGTGLNTGELFF
TRBV2	.	few	TRBJ1-2	TGTGCCAGCAGTGTTCTAGACAGCTACTATGGCTACACCTTC	CASSVLDSYYGYTF
TRBV6-2/TRBV6-3	.	once	TRBJ2-1	TGTGCCAGCAGTCCACCATTACCCCAGGGTTTCTGGGAGCAGTTCTTC	CASSPPLPQGFWEQFF
TRBV7-2	TRBD2	.	TRBJ2-7	TGTGCCAGCAGTAGCGGGGTGAACTCCTACGAGCAGTACTTC	CASSSGVNSYEQYF
TRBV6-5	.	.	TRBJ2-7	TGTGCCAGCAGTTACAGGCGAACTAGCTCCTACGAGCAGTACTTC	CASSYRRTSSYEQYF
TRBV6-2/TRBV6-3	.	.	TRBJ2-2	TGTGCCAGCAGTCAACAGGGAGCCGGGGAGCTGTTTTTT	CASSQQGAGELFF
TRBV12-3/TRBV12-4	.	.	TRBJ2-7	TGTGCCAGCAGCAGGGGCTCCTACGAGCAGTACTTC	CASSRGSYEQYF
TRBV12-5	.	.	TRBJ2-3	TGTGCTAGCTCTCCAGGCACAGATACGCAGTATTTT	CASSPGTDTQYF
TRBV5-4	.	.	TRBJ1-4	TGTGCCAGCAGTGAGACACCCATGCGAGAAAAACTGTTTTTT	CASSETPMREKLFF
TRBV2	TRBD1	once	TRBJ1-5	TGTGCCAGTAAGGGACAGGTCAATCAGCCCCAGCATTTT	CASKGQVNQPQHF
TRBV5-1	.	few	TRBJ2-3	TGCGCCAGCAGCTCGGGAGTGGGCACAGATACGCAGTATTTT	CASSSGVGTDTQYF
TRBV6-5	.	once	TRBJ2-6	TGTGCCAGCAATTCGTTCACAGTTGGGGCCAACGTCCTGACTTTC	CASNSFTVGANVLTF
TRBV27	.	.	TRBJ1-1	TGTGCCAGCAGGCAGAAGACACAGAACACTGAAGCTTTCTTT	CASRQKTQNTEAFF
TRBV27	.	.	TRBJ2-2	TGTGCCAGCAGTTTATTCGGCGGGGAGCTGTTTTTT	CASSLFGGELFF
TRBV5-6	.	.	TRBJ1-1	TGTGCCAGCAATCTGCGACAGAACACTGAAGCTTTCTTT	CASNLRQNTEAFF
TRBV3-1/TRBV3-2	.	.	TRBJ1-2	TGTGCCAGCAGCTATACGGGATTTCTCTATGGCTACACCTTC	CASSYTGFLYGYTF
TRBV7-9	.	.	TRBJ2-2	TGTGCCAGCAGCTTATTTCATGGGGCTGAGACCGGGGAGCTGTTTTTT	CASSLFHGAETGELFF
TRBV6-2/TRBV6-3	.	.	TRBJ1-1	TGTGCCAGCAGTCCCTGGACAGCAAACACTGAAGCTTTCTTT	CASSPWTANTEAFF
TRBV5-1	TRBD1	.	TRBJ2-3	TGCGCCAGCAGCTTGTCGGGACAGGGCCCAGATACGCAGTATTTT	CASSLSGQGPDTQYF
TRBV3-1/TRBV3-2	.	.	TRBJ2-1	TGTGCCAGCAGCCAAGACCGGGGGTGGGGTGAGCAGTTCTTC	CASSQDRGWGEQFF
TRBV25-1	TRBD1	.	TRBJ1-6	TGTGCCAGCAGTGCCGCGACAGGGAATGATTCACCCCTCCACTTT	CASSAATGNDSPLHF
TRBV28	.	.	TRBJ1-6	TGTGCCAGCAGGGGGAGTTCGGTACGGGAGTCACCCCTCCACTTT	CASRGSSVRESPLHF